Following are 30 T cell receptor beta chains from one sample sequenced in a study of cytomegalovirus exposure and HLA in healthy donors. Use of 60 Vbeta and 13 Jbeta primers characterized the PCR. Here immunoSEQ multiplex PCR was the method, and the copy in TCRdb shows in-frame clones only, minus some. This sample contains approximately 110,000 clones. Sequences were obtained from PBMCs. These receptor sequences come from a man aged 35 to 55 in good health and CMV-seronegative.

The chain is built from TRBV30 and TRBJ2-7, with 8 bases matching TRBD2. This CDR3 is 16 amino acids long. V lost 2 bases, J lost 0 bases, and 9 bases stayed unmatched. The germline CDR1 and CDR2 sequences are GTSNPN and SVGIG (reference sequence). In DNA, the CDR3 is TGTGCCTGGAGTCCACGGGGGGGGACTAGCTCCTACGAGCAGTACTTC. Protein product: CAWSPRGGTSSYEQYF.

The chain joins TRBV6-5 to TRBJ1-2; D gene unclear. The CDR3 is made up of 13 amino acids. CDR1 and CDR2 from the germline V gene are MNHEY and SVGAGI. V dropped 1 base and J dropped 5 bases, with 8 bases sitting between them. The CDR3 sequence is CASSYYGLYGYTF. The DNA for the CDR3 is TGTGCCAGCAGTTACTACGGGTTGTATGGCTACACCTTC.

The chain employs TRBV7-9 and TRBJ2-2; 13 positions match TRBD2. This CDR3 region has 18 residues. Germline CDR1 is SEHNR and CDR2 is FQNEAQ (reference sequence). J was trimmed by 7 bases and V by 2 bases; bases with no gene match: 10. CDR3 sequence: CASSLNIRTSGSGGELFF. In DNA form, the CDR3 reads TGTGCCAGCAGCTTAAACATCAGGACTAGCGGGAGTGGCGGGGAGCTGTTTTTT.

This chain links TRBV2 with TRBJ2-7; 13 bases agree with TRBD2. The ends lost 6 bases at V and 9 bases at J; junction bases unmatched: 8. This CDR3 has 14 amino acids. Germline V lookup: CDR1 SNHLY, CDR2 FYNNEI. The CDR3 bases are TGTGCCAGCAGCGAGGGACTAGCGGGGCGCGGGCAGTACTTC. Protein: CASSEGLAGRGQYF.

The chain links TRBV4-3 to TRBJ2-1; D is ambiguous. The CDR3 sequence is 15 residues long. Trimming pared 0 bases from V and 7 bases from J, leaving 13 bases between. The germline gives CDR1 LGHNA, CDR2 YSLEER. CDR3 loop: CASSQDFVAENEQFF. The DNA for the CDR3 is TGCGCCAGCAGCCAAGATTTCGTAGCTGAGAATGAGCAGTTCTTC.

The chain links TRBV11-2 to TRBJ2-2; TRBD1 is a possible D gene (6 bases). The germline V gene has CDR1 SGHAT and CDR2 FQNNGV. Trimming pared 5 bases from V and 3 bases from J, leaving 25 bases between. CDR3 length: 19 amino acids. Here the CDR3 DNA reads TGTGCCAGCAGCGGATTCGGGTCTAGGACAGCTTCCCACACCGGGGAGCTGTTTTTT. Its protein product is CASSGFGSRTASHTGELFF.

CDR3 sequence: CASSFNWDSEAFF. The CDR3 DNA follows: TGTGCCAGCAGCTTTAACTGGGACAGTGAAGCTTTCTTT. The chain links TRBV5-6 to TRBJ1-1; TRBD1 aligns across 7 bases. The V segment lost 2 bases and the J segment 7 bases; nucleotides outside the gene matches: 5. The V gene's germline CDR1 is SGHDT and CDR2 YYEEEE. This CDR3 is 13 amino acids long.

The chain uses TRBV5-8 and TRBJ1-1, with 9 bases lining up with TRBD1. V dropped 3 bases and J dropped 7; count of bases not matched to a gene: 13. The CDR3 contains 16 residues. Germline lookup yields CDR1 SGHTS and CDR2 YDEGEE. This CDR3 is CASSSPGTGTVVEAFF. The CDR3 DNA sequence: TGTGCCAGCAGCTCCCCCGGGACAGGGACAGTTGTTGAAGCTTTCTTT. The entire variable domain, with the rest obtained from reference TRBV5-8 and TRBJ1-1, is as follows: EAGVTQSPTHLIKTRGQQATLRCSPISGHTSVYWYQQALGLGLQFLLWYDEGEERNRGNFPPRFSGRQFPNYSSELNVNALELEDSALYLCASSSPGTGTVVEAFFGQGTRLTVV.

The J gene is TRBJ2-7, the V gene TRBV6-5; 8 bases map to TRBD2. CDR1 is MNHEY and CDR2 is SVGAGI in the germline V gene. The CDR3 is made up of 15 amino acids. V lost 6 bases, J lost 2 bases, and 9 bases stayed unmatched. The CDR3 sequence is CASRDLTGGTYEQYF. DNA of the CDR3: TGTGCCAGCAGGGACCTTACGGGGGGGACCTACGAGCAGTACTTC.

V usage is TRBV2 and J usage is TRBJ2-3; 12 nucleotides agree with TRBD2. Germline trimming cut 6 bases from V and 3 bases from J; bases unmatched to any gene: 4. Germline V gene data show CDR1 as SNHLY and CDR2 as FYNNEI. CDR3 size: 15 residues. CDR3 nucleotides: TGTGCCAGCAGACTGACTAGCGGGAGAACAGATACGCAGTATTTT. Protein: CASRLTSGRTDTQYF.

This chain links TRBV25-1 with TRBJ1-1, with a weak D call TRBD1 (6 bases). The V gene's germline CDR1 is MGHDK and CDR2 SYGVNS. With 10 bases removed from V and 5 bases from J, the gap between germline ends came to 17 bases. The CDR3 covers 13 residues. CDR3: CATVSRGGTEAFF. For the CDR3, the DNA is TGTGCCACCGTGTCGAGGGGGGGGACTGAAGCTTTCTTT.

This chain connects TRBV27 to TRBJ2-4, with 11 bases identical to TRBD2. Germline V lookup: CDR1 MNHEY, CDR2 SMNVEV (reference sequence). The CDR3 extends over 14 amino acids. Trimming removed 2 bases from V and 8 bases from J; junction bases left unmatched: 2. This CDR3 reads CASSLGTSGDIQYF. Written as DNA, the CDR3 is TGTGCCAGCAGTTTAGGGACTAGCGGCGACATTCAGTACTTC.

CDR3 nucleotide sequence: TGTGCCTGGAGCGGCCGAGGGACTAGCTCTCGGTCCTGGTATTTT. It is translated as CAWSGRGTSSRSWYF. V is TRBV30 and J is TRBJ2-3; TRBD2 aligns across 9 bases. The J segment lost 14 bases and the V segment lost 3 bases, leaving 18 bases of the junction unmatched. The germline V gene encodes CDR1 GTSNPN and CDR2 SVGIG (reference sequence). CDR3 length: 15 residues.

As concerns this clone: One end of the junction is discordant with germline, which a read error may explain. As DNA, the CDR3 is TGTGCCGGCAGGTCCCTTAGCGGATACGAATACAATGAGCAGTTCTTC. Protein sequence: CAGRSLSGYEYNEQFF. The J gene is TRBJ2-1, the V gene TRBV2, with D possibly TRBD2 on 6 matching bases. The length of the CDR3 is 16 residues. Germline V CDR1 and CDR2: SNHLY, FYNNEI.

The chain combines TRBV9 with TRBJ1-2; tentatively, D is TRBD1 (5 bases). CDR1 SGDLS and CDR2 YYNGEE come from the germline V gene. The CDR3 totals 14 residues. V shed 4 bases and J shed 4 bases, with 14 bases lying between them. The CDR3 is CASSPAGAPYGYTF. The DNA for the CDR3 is TGTGCCAGCAGCCCCGCTGGGGCTCCCTATGGCTACACCTTC.

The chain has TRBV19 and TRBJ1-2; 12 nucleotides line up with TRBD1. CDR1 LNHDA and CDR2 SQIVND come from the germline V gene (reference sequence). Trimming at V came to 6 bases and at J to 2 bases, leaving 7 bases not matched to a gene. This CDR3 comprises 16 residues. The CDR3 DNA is TGTGCCAGTAGCGATTCCGGGACAGGGGGCAACTATGGCTACACCTTC. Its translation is CASSDSGTGGNYGYTF.

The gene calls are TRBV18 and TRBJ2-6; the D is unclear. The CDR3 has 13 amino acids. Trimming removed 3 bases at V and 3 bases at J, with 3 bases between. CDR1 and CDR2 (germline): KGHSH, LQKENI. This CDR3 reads CASSPLGANVLTF. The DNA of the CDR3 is TGTGCCAGCTCACCCCTTGGGGCCAACGTCCTGACTTTC.

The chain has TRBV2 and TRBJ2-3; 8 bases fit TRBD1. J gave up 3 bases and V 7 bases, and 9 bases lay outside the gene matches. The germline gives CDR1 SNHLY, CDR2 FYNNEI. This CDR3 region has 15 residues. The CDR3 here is CASICRQGPTDTQYF. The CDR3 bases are TGTGCCAGCATATGTCGACAGGGGCCAACAGATACGCAGTATTTT.

The CDR3 DNA sequence: TGTGCCAGCAGACTAGCGTTCCAAGAGACCCAGTACTTC. The encoded protein is CASRLAFQETQYF. This chain uses TRBV6-1 with TRBJ2-5; 7 bases are shared with TRBD2. The J segment lost 1 base and the V segment lost 6 bases, leaving 2 bases of the junction unmatched. This CDR3 contains 13 residues. Per germline, CDR1 MNHNS and CDR2 SASEGT.

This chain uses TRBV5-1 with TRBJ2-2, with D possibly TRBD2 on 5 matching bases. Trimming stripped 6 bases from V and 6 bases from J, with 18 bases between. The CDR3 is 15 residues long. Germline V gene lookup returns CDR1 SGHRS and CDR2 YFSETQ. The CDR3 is CASTLPGVGAGELFF. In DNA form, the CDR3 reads TGCGCCAGCACCCTCCCGGGCGTCGGGGCCGGGGAGCTGTTTTTT.

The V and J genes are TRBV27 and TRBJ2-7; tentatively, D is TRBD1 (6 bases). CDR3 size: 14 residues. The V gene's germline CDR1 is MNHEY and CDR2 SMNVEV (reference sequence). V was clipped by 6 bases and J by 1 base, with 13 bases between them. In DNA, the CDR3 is TGTGCCAGCAGAAAAGGACAGTCGTCCTACGAGCAGTACTTC. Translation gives CASRKGQSSYEQYF.

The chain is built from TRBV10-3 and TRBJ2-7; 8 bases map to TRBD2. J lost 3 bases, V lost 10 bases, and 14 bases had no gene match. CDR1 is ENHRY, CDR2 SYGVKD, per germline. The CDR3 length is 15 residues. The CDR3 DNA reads TGTGCCACCAGCCCACTAGCGGAGGTCATCTACGAGCAGTACTTC. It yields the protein CATSPLAEVIYEQYF.

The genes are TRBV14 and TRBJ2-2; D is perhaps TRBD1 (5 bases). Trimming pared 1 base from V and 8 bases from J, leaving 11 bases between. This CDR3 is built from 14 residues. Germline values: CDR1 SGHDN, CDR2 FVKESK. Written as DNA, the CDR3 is TGTGCCAGCAGCCAAGTTGAAGGGGTAGGGGAGCTGTTTTTT. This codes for CASSQVEGVGELFF.

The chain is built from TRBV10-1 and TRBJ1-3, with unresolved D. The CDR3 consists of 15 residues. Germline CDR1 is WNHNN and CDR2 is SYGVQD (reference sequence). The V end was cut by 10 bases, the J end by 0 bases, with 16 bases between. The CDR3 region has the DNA TGCGCCAACCTGGCTTCGAAATACTCTGGAAACACCATATATTTT. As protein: CANLASKYSGNTIYF.

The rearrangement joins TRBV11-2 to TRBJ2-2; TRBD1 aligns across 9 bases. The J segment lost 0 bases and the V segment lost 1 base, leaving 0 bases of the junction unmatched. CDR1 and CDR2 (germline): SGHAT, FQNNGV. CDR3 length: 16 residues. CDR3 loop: CASSLGQGANTGELFF. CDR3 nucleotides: TGTGCCAGCAGCTTAGGACAGGGGGCGAACACCGGGGAGCTGTTTTTT.

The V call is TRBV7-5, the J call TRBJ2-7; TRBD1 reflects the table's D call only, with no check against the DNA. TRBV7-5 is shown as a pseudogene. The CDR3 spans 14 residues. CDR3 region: CARSPRQGAEEQYF. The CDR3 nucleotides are TGTGCCAGAAGCCCCAGACAGGGGGCTGAAGAGCAGTACTTC.

This chain's CDR3 is CASSPRSGLYTF. The CDR3 DNA is TGTGCCAGCAGCCCACGGTCAGGTCTCTACACCTTC. The gene calls are TRBV7-6 and TRBJ1-2; D gene ambiguous. Germline loops: CDR1 SGHVS, CDR2 FNYEAQ. Trimming removed 5 bases at V and 10 bases at J, with 14 bases between. The CDR3 sequence is 12 residues long.

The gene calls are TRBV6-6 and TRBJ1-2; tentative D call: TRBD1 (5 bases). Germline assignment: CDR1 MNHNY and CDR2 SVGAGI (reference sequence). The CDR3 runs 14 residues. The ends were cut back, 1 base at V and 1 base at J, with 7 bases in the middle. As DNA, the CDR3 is TGTGCCAGCAGTTACTTCGGGGGTAACTATGGCTACACCTTC. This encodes CASSYFGGNYGYTF.

Written as DNA, the CDR3 is TGTGCCAGCAGCTTACTTAGGGGCACGTTGACTGAAGCTTTCTTT. Translated: CASSLLRGTLTEAFF. The chain joins TRBV5-4 to TRBJ1-1; TRBD1 might be the D (5 bases). Germline V gene lookup returns CDR1 SGHNT and CDR2 YYREEE (reference sequence). This CDR3 contains 15 residues. Deletions cut 2 bases from V and 5 bases from J, with 16 bases between.

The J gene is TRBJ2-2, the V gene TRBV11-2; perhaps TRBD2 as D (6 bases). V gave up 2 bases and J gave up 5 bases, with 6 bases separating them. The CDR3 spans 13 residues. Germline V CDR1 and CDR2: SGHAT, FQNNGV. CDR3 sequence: CASSLSGTGELFF. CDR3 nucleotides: TGTGCCAGCAGCTTAAGCGGGACCGGGGAGCTGTTTTTT.